Listed below are T cell receptor beta chains from one sample, sequenced in a study of T cell responses to AZD1222 COVID-19 vaccine. Some clones are missing from TCRdb's copy, which holds only in-frame ones; the method was immunoSEQ multiplex PCR. The sample carries 120,000 or so clones, 75% to 95% recorded once. Sequencing used peripheral blood, obtained on day 0 of AZD1222 vaccination. The receptors were sampled from an adult in good health. The CDR3 runs from the conserved cysteine through the conserved F or W. A D gene is named only where the DNA matches it firmly. Size is stated for part of the rows, as once, few or many counts, or as a class when the clone is expanded.

J gene: TRBJ2-3
V gene: TRBV5-1
clone size: NA
D gene: NA
CDR3 DNA: TGCGCCAGCAGCTTGTACGGGAGCGACTCTAGCACAGATACGCAGTATTTT
CDR3 protein: CASSLYGSDSSTDTQYF

J gene: TRBJ1-1
V gene: TRBV27
clone size: NA
D gene: NA
CDR3 DNA: TGTGCCAGCAGTTTGACAGCGAACACTGAAGCTTTCTTT
CDR3 protein: CASSLTANTEAFF

J gene: TRBJ2-5
V gene: TRBV3-1/TRBV3-2
clone size: NA
D gene: TRBD2
CDR3 DNA: TGTGCCAGCAGCCAAGGAGGACTAGCGGGAGGGCGTCGAGGAGAGACCCAGTACTTC
CDR3 protein: CASSQGGLAGGRRGETQYF

J gene: TRBJ1-4
V gene: TRBV4-2
clone size: NA
D gene: NA
CDR3 DNA: TGTGCCAGCAGCCAAGAAGCGGGACGGGGTAATGAAAAACTGTTTTTT
CDR3 protein: CASSQEAGRGNEKLFF

J gene: TRBJ2-1
V gene: TRBV7-9
clone size: NA
D gene: NA
CDR3 DNA: TGTGCCAGCAGCTTAAATGAGGGGCCGACCAATGAGCAGTTCTTC
CDR3 protein: CASSLNEGPTNEQFF

J gene: TRBJ1-3
V gene: TRBV14
clone size: NA
D gene: TRBD1
CDR3 DNA: TGTGCCAGCTCACAGGGGTCTGGAAACACCATATATTTT
CDR3 protein: CASSQGSGNTIYF

J gene: TRBJ2-5
V gene: TRBV27
clone size: NA
D gene: NA
CDR3 DNA: TGTGCCAGCAGTTTCAGAGGCCGGGTTGAGACCCAGTACTTC
CDR3 protein: CASSFRGRVETQYF

J gene: TRBJ2-3
V gene: TRBV5-1
clone size: NA
D gene: NA
CDR3 DNA: TGCGCCAGCAGCCAGCGACCCCCGGATACGCAGTATTTT
CDR3 protein: CASSQRPPDTQYF

J gene: TRBJ1-4
V gene: TRBV24-1
clone size: few
D gene: NA
CDR3 DNA: TGTGCCACCAGGGGCAGGGCGGATGAAAAACTGTTTTTT
CDR3 protein: CATRGRADEKLFF

J gene: TRBJ1-3
V gene: TRBV7-9
clone size: NA
D gene: NA
CDR3 DNA: TGTGCCAGCACTTATGATACTGGGTCTGGAAACACCATATATTTT
CDR3 protein: CASTYDTGSGNTIYF

J gene: TRBJ1-6
V gene: TRBV5-1
clone size: NA
D gene: TRBD1
CDR3 DNA: TGCGCCAGCAGCGACAGGGTCGGAGATTCACCCCTCCACTTT
CDR3 protein: CASSDRVGDSPLHF

J gene: TRBJ2-2
V gene: TRBV19
clone size: NA
D gene: NA
CDR3 DNA: TGTGCCAGTAGTATCTACCGGGAGAAGAACACCGGGGAGCTGTTTTTT
CDR3 protein: CASSIYREKNTGELFF

J gene: TRBJ2-2
V gene: TRBV10-2
clone size: NA
D gene: TRBD2
CDR3 DNA: TGCGCCAGCGAGGGACTAGCGGGTAACACCGGGGAGCTGTTTTTT
CDR3 protein: CASEGLAGNTGELFF

J gene: TRBJ2-1
V gene: TRBV11-3
clone size: NA
D gene: NA
CDR3 DNA: TGTGCCAGCAGCTTAGGCCGGGACCAAAGCTACAATGAGCAGTTCTTC
CDR3 protein: CASSLGRDQSYNEQFF

J gene: TRBJ2-1
V gene: TRBV27
clone size: once
D gene: NA
CDR3 DNA: TGTGCCAGCAGGACAAAGGGGGGGTGGAATGAGCAGTTCTTC
CDR3 protein: CASRTKGGWNEQFF

J gene: TRBJ2-1
V gene: TRBV10-3
clone size: NA
D gene: TRBD2
CDR3 DNA: TGTGCCATCAGACCGGGAGTGGCGGGAGGGCCCAATGAGCAGTTCTTC
CDR3 protein: CAIRPGVAGGPNEQFF

J gene: TRBJ2-7
V gene: TRBV28
clone size: NA
D gene: NA
CDR3 DNA: TGTGCCAGCAGAGTCGAATACGAGCAGTACTTC
CDR3 protein: CASRVEYEQYF

J gene: TRBJ2-2
V gene: TRBV5-1
clone size: NA
D gene: TRBD2
CDR3 DNA: TGCGCCAGCAGCACCGGGACTAGCGGTTGGGCCGGGGAGCTGTTTTTT
CDR3 protein: CASSTGTSGWAGELFF

J gene: TRBJ1-2
V gene: TRBV2
clone size: NA
D gene: TRBD1
CDR3 DNA: TGTGCCAGCAGTGAATGGGGACAGGGTAACTATGGCTACACCTTC
CDR3 protein: CASSEWGQGNYGYTF

J gene: TRBJ2-7
V gene: TRBV28
clone size: NA
D gene: NA
CDR3 DNA: TGTGCCAGCAGTTTAGGCAGGGGCTATTCCTACGAGCAGTACTTC
CDR3 protein: CASSLGRGYSYEQYF

J gene: TRBJ1-1
V gene: TRBV11-2
clone size: NA
D gene: NA
CDR3 DNA: TGTGCCAGCAGCTTAAATGCCAGGGGAACTGAAGCTTTCTTT
CDR3 protein: CASSLNARGTEAFF

J gene: TRBJ2-1
V gene: TRBV24-1
clone size: NA
D gene: TRBD1
CDR3 DNA: TGTGCCACCAGTGATCCGGGGACAGGGGGCAATGAGCAGTTCTTC
CDR3 protein: CATSDPGTGGNEQFF

J gene: TRBJ2-1
V gene: TRBV11-3
clone size: once
D gene: NA
CDR3 DNA: TGTGCCAGCAGTTTAGGCTACAATGAGCAGTTCTTC
CDR3 protein: CASSLGYNEQFF

J gene: TRBJ1-1
V gene: TRBV5-8
clone size: NA
D gene: NA
CDR3 DNA: TGTGCCAGCAGCTTGAGTGGGTGGTCAGGATCCACTGAAGCTTTCTTT
CDR3 protein: CASSLSGWSGSTEAFF

J gene: TRBJ2-3
V gene: TRBV18
clone size: NA
D gene: TRBD1
CDR3 DNA: TGTGCCAGCTCACCGATAATGGGACAGGGTTTGGATACGCAGTATTTT
CDR3 protein: CASSPIMGQGLDTQYF

J gene: TRBJ2-7
V gene: TRBV11-2
clone size: NA
D gene: NA
CDR3 DNA: TGTGCCAGCAGCCGTGAGGTCGTCACGTTCTACGAGCAGTACTTC
CDR3 protein: CASSREVVTFYEQYF

J gene: TRBJ2-1
V gene: TRBV15
clone size: NA
D gene: NA
CDR3 DNA: TGTGCCACCAGCAGGGGGCTGGGACACCACAATGAGCAGTTCTTC
CDR3 protein: CATSRGLGHHNEQFF

J gene: TRBJ2-6
V gene: TRBV5-1
clone size: NA
D gene: NA
CDR3 DNA: TGCGCCAGCAGCTTGGCAAGTTCCGGCTCTGGGGCCAACGTCCTGACTTTC
CDR3 protein: CASSLASSGSGANVLTF

J gene: TRBJ1-5
V gene: TRBV19
clone size: NA
D gene: NA
CDR3 DNA: TGTGCCAGTGGGAGCAATCAGCCCCAGCATTTT
CDR3 protein: CASGSNQPQHF

J gene: TRBJ1-1
V gene: TRBV6-5
clone size: NA
D gene: NA
CDR3 DNA: TGTGCCAGCGGGTTGGAGGGGTTCACTGAAGCTTTCTTT
CDR3 protein: CASGLEGFTEAFF

J gene: TRBJ2-1
V gene: TRBV5-1
clone size: few
D gene: TRBD2
CDR3 DNA: TGCGCCAGCAGCTTGGAGGCTAGCGGGAGAGATGAGCAGTTCTTC
CDR3 protein: CASSLEASGRDEQFF

J gene: TRBJ2-7
V gene: TRBV2
clone size: NA
D gene: TRBD2
CDR3 DNA: TGTGCCAGCAAAGGTAAAACGGGAGGAGGTAACGAGCAGTACTTC
CDR3 protein: CASKGKTGGGNEQYF

J gene: TRBJ1-3
V gene: TRBV5-1
clone size: NA
D gene: TRBD1
CDR3 DNA: TGCGCCAGCAGCTTGGTGGGGACAGGCGATCGCTCTGGAAACACCATATATTTT
CDR3 protein: CASSLVGTGDRSGNTIYF

J gene: TRBJ2-2
V gene: TRBV20-1
clone size: once
D gene: NA
CDR3 DNA: TGCAGTGCTATGGGCCTCGGGGAGCTGTTTTTT
CDR3 protein: CSAMGLGELFF

J gene: TRBJ2-3
V gene: TRBV29-1
clone size: NA
D gene: NA
CDR3 DNA: TGCAGCGTTGTGGCTAGCGCAGATACGCAGTATTTT
CDR3 protein: CSVVASADTQYF

J gene: TRBJ2-4
V gene: TRBV27
clone size: NA
D gene: NA
CDR3 DNA: TGTGCCAGCCGAGAGAAAGCCAAAAACATTCAGTACTTC
CDR3 protein: CASREKAKNIQYF

J gene: TRBJ2-7
V gene: TRBV7-6
clone size: NA
D gene: TRBD2
CDR3 DNA: TGTGCCAGCAGCTTAGCGGGACTAGCGGGAGGAAGGTACGAGCAGTACTTC
CDR3 protein: CASSLAGLAGGRYEQYF

J gene: TRBJ1-1
V gene: TRBV28
clone size: NA
D gene: TRBD1
CDR3 DNA: TGTGCCAGCAGTTCTACCGGGACAGCGAACACTGAAGCTTTCTTT
CDR3 protein: CASSSTGTANTEAFF

J gene: TRBJ2-1
V gene: TRBV6-2/TRBV6-3
clone size: NA
D gene: TRBD2
CDR3 DNA: TGTGCCAGCAGTTCAAGCGGGAGCCCGAACGATGAGCAGTTCTTC
CDR3 protein: CASSSSGSPNDEQFF

J gene: TRBJ1-5
V gene: TRBV27
clone size: NA
D gene: NA
CDR3 DNA: TGTGCCAGCAGTTCCCTCACAGGGTCGGGAAATCAGCCCCAGCATTTT
CDR3 protein: CASSSLTGSGNQPQHF

J gene: TRBJ2-5
V gene: TRBV28
clone size: once
D gene: NA
CDR3 DNA: TGTGCCAGCATGAGTATGGGGGCTGGGTACCAAGAGACCCAGTACTTC
CDR3 protein: CASMSMGAGYQETQYF

J gene: TRBJ1-6
V gene: TRBV11-2
clone size: NA
D gene: TRBD1
CDR3 DNA: TGTGCCAGCAGCTTATCGGGACAGGATAATTCACCCCTCCACTTT
CDR3 protein: CASSLSGQDNSPLHF

J gene: TRBJ1-2
V gene: TRBV19
clone size: NA
D gene: TRBD1
CDR3 DNA: TGTGCCACCGCCCGACAGGGAGGCTATGGCTACACCTTC
CDR3 protein: CATARQGGYGYTF

J gene: TRBJ1-1
V gene: TRBV2
clone size: NA
D gene: NA
CDR3 DNA: TGTGCCAGCAGGGGGGGGGTCAGGAGTACTGAAGCTTTCTTT
CDR3 protein: CASRGGVRSTEAFF

J gene: TRBJ1-1
V gene: TRBV6-4
clone size: once
D gene: NA
CDR3 DNA: TGTGCCGGCAATACTGAAGCTTTCTTT
CDR3 protein: CAGNTEAFF

J gene: TRBJ2-7
V gene: TRBV6-5
clone size: NA
D gene: TRBD1
CDR3 DNA: TGTGCCAGCACCCAGGACAGGGGGGGCTCCGAGCAGTACTTC
CDR3 protein: CASTQDRGGSEQYF

J gene: TRBJ1-1
V gene: TRBV18
clone size: once
D gene: NA
CDR3 DNA: TGTGCCAGCTCACAAGGTGTGAACACTGAAGCTTTCTTT
CDR3 protein: CASSQGVNTEAFF

J gene: TRBJ1-3
V gene: TRBV6-5
clone size: once
D gene: NA
CDR3 DNA: TGTGCCAGCAGTTATCAGGGGACCTCTGGAAACACCATATATTTT
CDR3 protein: CASSYQGTSGNTIYF

J gene: TRBJ2-1
V gene: TRBV2
clone size: NA
D gene: NA
CDR3 DNA: TGTGCCAGCATCACGAGAGGGAGTGAGCAGTTCTTC
CDR3 protein: CASITRGSEQFF

J gene: TRBJ2-1
V gene: TRBV27
clone size: NA
D gene: NA
CDR3 DNA: TGTGCCAGCAGCGAACCTGATCAAGCCGACAATGAGCAGTTCTTC
CDR3 protein: CASSEPDQADNEQFF

J gene: TRBJ2-1
V gene: TRBV5-8
clone size: NA
D gene: TRBD2
CDR3 DNA: TGTGCCAGCAGTTCTAGCGGGACAACCTACAATGAGCAGTTCTTC
CDR3 protein: CASSSSGTTYNEQFF

J gene: TRBJ1-4
V gene: TRBV5-6
clone size: NA
D gene: NA
CDR3 DNA: TGTGCCAGCAGCTCACAGGGCGGAGATGAAAAACTGTTTTTT
CDR3 protein: CASSSQGGDEKLFF

J gene: TRBJ1-2
V gene: TRBV6-4
clone size: NA
D gene: NA
CDR3 DNA: TGTGCCAGCAGCCCCGGTGTAGGGGCCAACTATGGCTACACCTTC
CDR3 protein: CASSPGVGANYGYTF

J gene: TRBJ2-5
V gene: TRBV11-2
clone size: once
D gene: TRBD2
CDR3 DNA: TGTGCCAGCAGCTCCCTAGCGGGGCAACAAGAGACCCAGTACTTC
CDR3 protein: CASSSLAGQQETQYF

J gene: TRBJ2-6
V gene: TRBV7-8
clone size: NA
D gene: TRBD1
CDR3 DNA: TGTGCCAGCGGGACAGCCCTGCGTGGGGCCAACGTCCTGACTTTC
CDR3 protein: CASGTALRGANVLTF